Below are 25 T cell receptor beta chains sequenced from a single sample in a study of identical twins. TCRdb redid the calling of the 5' RACE reads with MiXCR, one entry per CDR3 protein. Of nearly 900,000 distinct CDR3 sequences in the sample, approximately 13% were seen once. A further study also used this sample, focusing on yellow fever vaccine responses in identical twins.

Sequencing was carried out using PBMCs. The receptors stem from a woman under 30 in good health.

This clonotype was seen a handful of times. This chain links TRBV7-8 with TRBJ1-1; no clear D gene. Trimming removed 8 bases at V and 1 base at J, with 14 bases between. The germline CDR1 and CDR2 sequences are SGHVS and FQNEAQ. This CDR3 region has 14 residues. The CDR3 reads CASRPPTANTEAFF. As DNA, the CDR3 is TGTGCCAGCCGGCCCCCCACGGCGAACACTGAAGCTTTCTTT.

This clonotype was seen only a few times. The V call is TRBV4-1, the J call TRBJ1-5; TRBD1 is a possible D gene (6 bases). CDR1 and CDR2 from the germline V gene are MGHRA and YSYEKL. The CDR3 spans 15 residues. Trimming took 5 bases from V and 0 from J, leaving 11 bases between them. CDR3 sequence reads: CASSERDISNQPQHF. The CDR3, as DNA: TGCGCCAGCAGCGAAAGGGACATTAGCAATCAGCCCCAGCATTTT.

V and J are TRBV6-1 and TRBJ1-1; TRBD1 agrees at 7 bases. Losses at the gene ends were 7 bases for V and 5 bases for J; bases not matched to a gene: 10. Looked up from germline, CDR1 is MNHNS and CDR2 is SASEGT. The CDR3 contains 14 residues. The CDR3, as DNA: TGTGCCAGCAACAACCCGGGACAGCGGACTGAAGCTTTCTTT. Its translation: CASNNPGQRTEAFF.

There are a few counts of this clonotype. The gene calls are TRBV28 and TRBJ2-7, with a tentative D call TRBD2 (5 bases). CDR1 MDHEN and CDR2 SYDVKM come from the germline V gene. CDR3 size: 17 residues. The germline V and J ends were trimmed by 1 base and 2 bases, with 18 bases remaining between them. CDR3 DNA sequence: TGTGCCAGCAGTTTATTTGTAGGGCTAGCAGGTGCCTACGAGCAGTACTTC. As protein: CASSLFVGLAGAYEQYF.

The rearrangement joins TRBV2 to TRBJ2-7; TRBD2 matches 7 bases. The CDR3 extends over 13 amino acids. J gave up 5 bases and V 8 bases, and 9 bases lay outside the gene matches. Per the germline V gene, CDR1 is SNHLY and CDR2 is FYNNEI. CDR3: CASLGGFRNEQYV. DNA for the CDR3: TGTGCCAGCTTGGGAGGGTTTCGCAACGAGCAGTACGTC.

This clonotype was counted between two and nine times. The chain employs TRBV28 and TRBJ1-5, with D tentatively TRBD1 (6 bases). The CDR3 has 15 residues. The germline gives CDR1 MDHEN, CDR2 SYDVKM. The V end was cut by 7 bases, the J end by 2 bases, with 15 bases between. This CDR3 is CASNGLQGGNQPQHF. Here the CDR3 DNA reads TGTGCCAGCAATGGCCTACAGGGTGGCAATCAGCCCCAGCATTTT.

The chain uses TRBV10-3 and TRBJ1-5; D may be TRBD1 (5 bases). V lost 3 bases and J lost 5, with 14 bases in between. CDR1 and CDR2 from the germline V gene are ENHRY and SYGVKD. This CDR3 has 15 residues. CDR3 loop: CAISDGTLLDQPQHF. The CDR3 coding sequence is TGTGCCATCAGTGATGGGACGCTTTTGGATCAGCCCCAGCATTTT.

The chain employs TRBV24-1 and TRBJ2-3, with 7 bases identical to TRBD2. This CDR3 comprises 16 residues. The ends lost 4 bases at V and 0 bases at J; junction bases unmatched: 6. Germline-derived CDR1 and CDR2 are KGHDR and SFDVKD. Here the CDR3 DNA reads TGTGCCACCAGTGAGCCCCTGGGGGGGAGCACAGATACGCAGTATTTT. Protein product: CATSEPLGGSTDTQYF.

CDR3 residues: CASSEEAGLLDGYTF. In DNA, the CDR3 is TGTGCCAGCAGTGAAGAGGCAGGACTTTTAGATGGCTACACCTTC. This sequence joins TRBV25-1 and TRBJ1-2; D is undetermined. There are 15 residues in the CDR3. Germline loops: CDR1 MGHDK, CDR2 SYGVNS. Trimming shortened V by 2 bases and J by 6 bases, and 16 bases separated the two germline ends.

As DNA, the CDR3 is TGCAGGGTAACAGGGGGCGAGACTGAAGCTTTCTTT. It yields the protein CRVTGGETEAFF. The chain combines TRBV29-1 with TRBJ1-1, with 9 bases aligning to TRBD1. CDR1 and CDR2 (germline): SQVTM, ANQGSEA. The CDR3 consists of 12 residues.

This clonotype occurred many times. V and J are TRBV20-1 and TRBJ2-7, with 7 nucleotides matching TRBD1. The CDR3 has 13 amino acids. V dropped 1 base and J dropped 6; count of bases not matched to a gene: 6. From germline, CDR1 is DFQATT and CDR2 SNEGSKA (reference sequence). This CDR3 reads CSARGSHRGEQYV. The CDR3 nucleotides are TGCAGTGCTAGAGGTTCCCACAGGGGCGAGCAGTACGTC.

This clonotype was seen a handful of times. The genes are TRBV12-3 or TRBV12-4 and TRBJ2-1; 11 nucleotides align to TRBD1. CDR3 length equals 12 residues. V dropped 10 bases and J dropped 8; count of bases not matched to a gene: 4. The CDR3 region is CATGQGAYEQFF. The CDR3 coding sequence is TGTGCCACCGGACAGGGGGCATATGAGCAGTTCTTC.

This clonotype showed up many times. V and J are TRBV12-3 or TRBV12-4 and TRBJ2-1, with 14 bases that match TRBD2. The CDR3 contains 15 residues. Germline trimming cut 3 bases from V and 12 bases from J; bases unmatched to any gene: 7. In nucleotides, the CDR3 is TGTGCCAGCAGTTTTAGGGGACTAGCGGGAGTGAGGCAGTTCTTC. It is translated as CASSFRGLAGVRQFF.

This chain joins TRBV28 and TRBJ2-3; 8 bases map to TRBD2. Germline V gene sequence: CDR1 MDHEN, CDR2 SYDVKM. This CDR3 region has 19 residues. V lost 5 bases and J lost 9; bases outside the gene matches: 25. CDR3 in amino acids: CASSAPTNGRAAAGGTQYF. CDR3 coding DNA: TGTGCCAGCAGTGCCCCGACTAACGGGAGGGCCGCTGCCGGGGGGACGCAGTATTTT.

The chain links TRBV12-3 or TRBV12-4 to TRBJ2-1; TRBD1 aligns across 7 bases. There are 16 residues in the CDR3. The J segment lost 0 bases and the V segment lost 2 bases, leaving 4 bases of the junction unmatched. The CDR3 nucleotides read TGTGCCAGCAGTTTAAGGGACAGAATCTCCTACAATGAGCAGTTCTTC. Protein sequence: CASSLRDRISYNEQFF.

The rearrangement joins TRBV4-2 to TRBJ2-3; D remains unclear. Trimming removed 3 bases from V and 4 bases from J, with 11 bases in between. The CDR3 spans 14 residues. Germline-derived CDR1 and CDR2 are LGHNA and YNFKEQ. The CDR3, as DNA: TGTGCCAGCAGCCAGCTCGCCCCACCAGATACGCAGTATTTT. This translates into CASSQLAPPDTQYF.

This clonotype was counted between two and nine times. The rearrangement joins TRBV20-1 to TRBJ2-1, with a weak D call TRBD2 (6 bases). CDR3 size: 14 residues. Trimming removed 0 bases from V and 8 bases from J, with 14 bases in between. Per germline, CDR1 DFQATT and CDR2 SNEGSKA (reference sequence). The CDR3 reads CSARDVLWRDEQFF. The CDR3 DNA follows: TGCAGTGCTAGAGATGTCTTGTGGAGGGATGAGCAGTTCTTC.

This clonotype turned up a few times. The chain combines TRBV12-3 or TRBV12-4 with TRBJ2-1; the D is unclear. This CDR3 contains 14 residues. V dropped 3 bases and J dropped 7 bases, with 13 bases sitting between them. The CDR3 protein is CASSFLAKTNEQFF. CDR3 DNA sequence: TGTGCCAGCAGTTTTCTCGCCAAAACGAATGAGCAGTTCTTC.

This clonotype was picked up many times. This rearrangement joins TRBV12-3 or TRBV12-4 to TRBJ2-1; no clear D. V gave up 6 bases and J gave up 8 bases, with 8 bases separating them. CDR3 length: 11 residues. The chain's CDR3 is CASRTGHEQFF. In DNA, the CDR3 is TGTGCCAGCAGAACCGGGCATGAGCAGTTCTTC.

This clonotype has ten or more counts. The J gene is TRBJ2-7, the V gene TRBV28, with 8 bases identical to TRBD2. Germline V CDR1 and CDR2: MDHEN, SYDVKM. CDR3 length: 15 amino acids. V lost 4 bases and J lost 0; bases outside the gene matches: 5. Written as DNA, the CDR3 is TGTGCCAGCAGTTCGGGGGGGCTGAGCTCCTACGAGCAGTACTTC. Its protein is CASSSGGLSSYEQYF.

J is TRBJ2-7 and V is TRBV20-1, with 10 bases that match TRBD2. The CDR3 contains 17 residues. Per germline, CDR1 DFQATT and CDR2 SNEGSKA (reference sequence). The V segment lost 0 bases and the J segment 4 bases; nucleotides outside the gene matches: 12. The DNA of the CDR3 is TGCAGTGCTAGAGATATTCCTAGCGGGAGAAGGGGATACGAGCAGTACTTC. Encoded protein: CSARDIPSGRRGYEQYF.

V and J are TRBV6-1 and TRBJ2-6, with D perhaps matching TRBD1 (6 bases). Germline V CDR1 and CDR2: MNHNS, SASEGT. The CDR3 runs to 19 residues. Trimming left V 0 bases short and J 0 bases short, with 15 bases between. The CDR3 region has the DNA TGTGCCAGCAGTGAAGCGGGGCAGGGGAGACCCTCTGGGGCCAACGTCCTGACTTTC. Its protein product is CASSEAGQGRPSGANVLTF.

This clonotype was found many times. The chain is built from TRBV12-3 or TRBV12-4 and TRBJ2-7; the D is unclear. There are 15 residues in the CDR3. The V and J ends lost 5 bases and 7 bases respectively, with 21 bases between them. The CDR3 is CASSPFGGISSEQYF. The CDR3 bases are TGTGCCAGCAGTCCCTTTGGCGGCATATCCTCAGAGCAGTACTTC.

CDR3 sequence reads: CASSGSRDRANTGELFF. The CDR3 bases are TGTGCCAGCAGCGGTTCGCGCGACAGGGCGAACACCGGGGAGCTGTTTTTT. This sequence joins TRBV2 and TRBJ2-2, with 7 bases fitting TRBD1. This CDR3 comprises 17 residues. Germline V lookup: CDR1 SNHLY, CDR2 FYNNEI. J gave up 0 bases and V 6 bases, and 10 bases lay outside the gene matches.

This clonotype was seen repeatedly, ten times or more. The chain recombines TRBV7-9 with TRBJ2-3, with D tentatively TRBD2 (5 bases). CDR1 SEHNR and CDR2 FQNEAQ come from the germline V gene (reference sequence). This CDR3 is built from 16 residues. V gave up 4 bases and J gave up 4 bases, with 18 bases separating them. CDR3 sequence: CASSSSPTSPSDTQYF. The DNA for the CDR3 is TGTGCCAGCAGCTCCTCCCCTACTAGTCCATCAGATACGCAGTATTTT.